This is a list of T cell receptor beta chains from one sample in a study of metastatic and nonmetastatic thyroid tumors. MiXCR was used by TCRdb to re-call the PCR reads. The sample gives around 40,000 clones, roughly 13% of which show up once; around 9.5% is in the top ten. Sample: blood. Every receptor here comes from a female donor with papillary thyroid cancer or a benign thyroid nodule (not recorded which). Some clones in this sample may be carry-over from other donors' samples. The CDR3 runs from the conserved cysteine through the conserved F or W. D genes are given only for firm matches. The size of a clone is reported for some rows only, either as once, few or many, or as a class for expanded clones.

CDR3 length: 14
D gene: -
V gene: TRBV5-4
clone size: many
J gene: TRBJ2-7
CDR3 protein: CASRVRDPRGEQYF
CDR3 DNA: TGTGCCAGCAGGGTCCGGGACCCCCGAGGCGAGCAGTACTTC

CDR3 length: 16
D gene: TRBD2
V gene: TRBV7-8
clone size: many
J gene: TRBJ2-3
CDR3 protein: CASSKTSGRPPDTQYF
CDR3 DNA: TGTGCCAGCAGCAAAACTAGCGGGAGGCCCCCAGATACGCAGTATTTT

CDR3 length: 14
D gene: -
V gene: TRBV20-1
clone size: -
J gene: TRBJ2-3
CDR3 protein: CSAPNRAGTDTQYF
CDR3 DNA: TGCAGTGCTCCGAACAGGGCCGGAACAGATACGCAGTATTTT

CDR3 length: 13
D gene: -
V gene: TRBV30
clone size: many
J gene: TRBJ1-4
CDR3 protein: CASLDEREEKLFF
CDR3 DNA: TGTGCCTCCTTGGATGAAAGGGAAGAAAAACTGTTTTTT

CDR3 length: 13
D gene: -
V gene: TRBV4-1
clone size: many
J gene: TRBJ2-1
CDR3 protein: CASSQDLGNEQFF
CDR3 DNA: TGCGCCAGCAGCCAAGATTTAGGCAATGAGCAGTTCTTC

CDR3 length: 16
D gene: TRBD1
V gene: TRBV9
clone size: many
J gene: TRBJ2-1
CDR3 protein: CASSTATRDRGNEQFF
CDR3 DNA: TGTGCCAGCAGCACAGCTACCCGGGACAGGGGTAATGAGCAGTTCTTC

CDR3 length: 17
D gene: TRBD1
V gene: TRBV19
clone size: many
J gene: TRBJ2-2
CDR3 protein: CASSRGAGGRSTGELFF
CDR3 DNA: TGTGCCAGTAGTAGAGGGGCAGGGGGCAGGAGCACCGGGGAGCTGTTTTTT

CDR3 length: 14
D gene: -
V gene: TRBV19
clone size: many
J gene: TRBJ1-1
CDR3 protein: CASSIDPGLPGTFF
CDR3 DNA: TGTGCCAGTAGTATAGATCCGGGACTCCCAGGGACTTTCTTT

CDR3 length: 19
D gene: TRBD1
V gene: TRBV28
clone size: many
J gene: TRBJ1-6
CDR3 protein: CASRGLPPGQGINNSPLHF
CDR3 DNA: TGTGCCAGCAGAGGCTTGCCTCCTGGACAGGGGATCAATAATTCACCCCTCCACTTT

CDR3 length: 17
D gene: TRBD2
V gene: TRBV7-6
clone size: many
J gene: TRBJ2-3
CDR3 protein: CASSTTSGREETDTQYF
CDR3 DNA: TGTGCCAGCAGCACGACTAGCGGGAGGGAAGAAACAGATACGCAGTATTTT

CDR3 length: 14
D gene: -
V gene: TRBV27
clone size: many
J gene: TRBJ2-5
CDR3 protein: CASRGWAGQETQYF
CDR3 DNA: TGTGCCAGCAGGGGGTGGGCAGGCCAAGAGACCCAGTACTTC

CDR3 length: 16
D gene: TRBD1
V gene: TRBV11-3
clone size: many
J gene: TRBJ1-4
CDR3 protein: CASSPGTGGTNEKLFF
CDR3 DNA: TGTGCCAGCAGCCCGGGGACAGGAGGAACTAATGAAAAACTGTTTTTT

CDR3 length: 16
D gene: -
V gene: TRBV6-1
clone size: few
J gene: TRBJ2-7
CDR3 protein: CASSRPPAVLIDEQYF
CDR3 DNA: TGTGCCAGCAGCCGCCCCCCAGCGGTATTGATCGACGAGCAGTACTTC

CDR3 length: 13
D gene: -
V gene: TRBV6-1
clone size: few
J gene: TRBJ2-7
CDR3 protein: CAISLMGSYEQYF
CDR3 DNA: TGTGCCATTAGCCTTATGGGGTCCTACGAGCAGTACTTC

CDR3 length: 13
D gene: TRBD1
V gene: TRBV20-1
clone size: many
J gene: TRBJ1-1
CDR3 protein: CSAARLGQGVAFF
CDR3 DNA: TGCAGTGCCGCCCGACTCGGACAGGGAGTAGCTTTCTTT

CDR3 length: 13
D gene: -
V gene: TRBV7-3
clone size: many
J gene: TRBJ1-2
CDR3 protein: CASSQAGGGGYTF
CDR3 DNA: TGTGCCAGCAGTCAAGCGGGGGGGGGTGGCTACACCTTC

CDR3 length: 15
D gene: -
V gene: TRBV5-1
clone size: many
J gene: TRBJ2-3
CDR3 protein: CASSFGHGRQDTQYF
CDR3 DNA: TGCGCCAGCAGCTTCGGTCACGGACGACAGGATACGCAGTATTTT

CDR3 length: 15
D gene: -
V gene: TRBV20-1
clone size: few
J gene: TRBJ2-5
CDR3 protein: CSARDHRGDMETQYF
CDR3 DNA: TGCAGTGCTAGAGATCACAGAGGGGATATGGAGACCCAGTACTTC

CDR3 length: 15
D gene: TRBD1
V gene: TRBV6-1
clone size: many
J gene: TRBJ1-5
CDR3 protein: CASRRGQDSNQPQHF
CDR3 DNA: TGTGCCAGCAGGCGAGGACAGGATAGTAATCAGCCCCAGCATTTT

CDR3 length: 16
D gene: TRBD2
V gene: TRBV7-3
clone size: -
J gene: TRBJ2-3
CDR3 protein: CASSPVAGGTTDTQYF
CDR3 DNA: TGTGCCAGCAGCCCGGTAGCGGGAGGGACCACAGATACGCAGTATTTT

CDR3 length: 16
D gene: TRBD2
V gene: TRBV20-1
clone size: many
J gene: TRBJ2-2
CDR3 protein: CSARTSGRWGTGELFF
CDR3 DNA: TGCAGTGCTAGAACTAGCGGGAGATGGGGGACCGGGGAGCTGTTTTTT

CDR3 length: 14
D gene: -
V gene: TRBV6-6
clone size: many
J gene: TRBJ1-1
CDR3 protein: CASSYSRGDTEAFF
CDR3 DNA: TGTGCCAGCAGTTACAGTAGAGGCGACACTGAAGCTTTCTTT

CDR3 length: 17
D gene: -
V gene: TRBV2
clone size: few
J gene: TRBJ1-4
CDR3 protein: CASSEAAGGYGDEKLFF
CDR3 DNA: TGTGCCAGCAGTGAAGCTGCGGGGGGATATGGGGATGAAAAACTGTTTTTT

CDR3 length: 15
D gene: TRBD2
V gene: TRBV18
clone size: -
J gene: TRBJ2-7
CDR3 protein: CASSPGLADTYEQYF
CDR3 DNA: TGTGCCAGCTCACCAGGACTAGCTGATACCTACGAGCAGTACTTC

CDR3 length: 13
D gene: TRBD2
V gene: TRBV20-1
clone size: many
J gene: TRBJ2-1
CDR3 protein: CSAESGGYNEQFF
CDR3 DNA: TGCAGTGCCGAGAGCGGGGGGTACAATGAGCAGTTCTTC

CDR3 length: 13
D gene: -
V gene: TRBV6-5
clone size: medium-sized
J gene: TRBJ1-6
CDR3 protein: CASSYYQDSPLHF
CDR3 DNA: TGTGCCAGCAGTTACTATCAGGATTCACCCCTCCACTTT

CDR3 length: 17
D gene: -
V gene: TRBV6-1
clone size: many
J gene: TRBJ1-2
CDR3 protein: CASRTSVYSTSNYGYTF
CDR3 DNA: TGTGCCAGCAGGACCTCGGTCTACAGTACCTCTAACTATGGCTACACCTTC

CDR3 length: 19
D gene: -
V gene: TRBV6-2/TRBV6-3
clone size: few
J gene: TRBJ2-1
CDR3 protein: CASTRRGVGVSETYNEQFF
CDR3 DNA: TGTGCCAGCACCCGAAGGGGGGTAGGGGTTAGCGAAACCTACAATGAGCAGTTCTTC

CDR3 length: 13
D gene: -
V gene: TRBV28
clone size: many
J gene: TRBJ1-2
CDR3 protein: CASSWGGGYGYTF
CDR3 DNA: TGTGCCAGCAGTTGGGGGGGTGGGTATGGCTACACCTTC

CDR3 length: 15
D gene: TRBD1
V gene: TRBV20-1
clone size: -
J gene: TRBJ1-1
CDR3 protein: CSAREGWDRNTEAFF
CDR3 DNA: TGCAGTGCTAGAGAAGGCTGGGACAGGAACACTGAAGCTTTCTTT

CDR3 length: 16
D gene: -
V gene: TRBV6-1
clone size: medium-sized
J gene: TRBJ1-2
CDR3 protein: CASSEFGSSANYGYTF
CDR3 DNA: TGTGCCAGCAGTGAATTCGGAAGTTCGGCTAACTATGGCTACACCTTC

CDR3 length: 14
D gene: -
V gene: TRBV12-3/TRBV12-4
clone size: many
J gene: TRBJ1-1
CDR3 protein: CASSTTEYYTEAFF
CDR3 DNA: TGTGCCAGCAGCACGACAGAATATTACACTGAAGCTTTCTTT

CDR3 length: 14
D gene: -
V gene: TRBV28
clone size: -
J gene: TRBJ1-1
CDR3 protein: CASTSDPVRGEAFF
CDR3 DNA: TGTGCCAGCACCTCTGACCCAGTCCGAGGTGAAGCTTTCTTT

CDR3 length: 17
D gene: -
V gene: TRBV27
clone size: many
J gene: TRBJ1-1
CDR3 protein: CASSLGDRLFGNTEAFF
CDR3 DNA: TGTGCCAGCAGTTTGGGCGACAGACTCTTCGGGAACACTGAAGCTTTCTTT

CDR3 length: 13
D gene: -
V gene: TRBV10-3
clone size: many
J gene: TRBJ2-7
CDR3 protein: CAISGGLTYEQYF
CDR3 DNA: TGTGCCATCAGTGGGGGACTGACCTACGAGCAGTACTTC

CDR3 length: 18
D gene: -
V gene: TRBV29-1
clone size: many
J gene: TRBJ1-3
CDR3 protein: CSAELVPRDGISGNTIYF
CDR3 DNA: TGCAGCGCTGAGCTCGTCCCCCGGGACGGAATCTCTGGAAACACCATATATTTT

CDR3 length: 16
D gene: TRBD2
V gene: TRBV11-2
clone size: many
J gene: TRBJ2-2
CDR3 protein: CASSRLAGANTGELFF
CDR3 DNA: TGTGCCAGCAGCCGACTAGCGGGAGCTAACACCGGGGAGCTGTTTTTT

CDR3 length: 18
D gene: TRBD2
V gene: TRBV6-5
clone size: many
J gene: TRBJ2-1
CDR3 protein: CASSPGTSGRTIHNEQFF
CDR3 DNA: TGTGCCAGCAGTCCCGGGACTAGCGGGAGGACCATTCACAATGAGCAGTTCTTC

CDR3 length: 14
D gene: -
V gene: TRBV11-2
clone size: -
J gene: TRBJ2-7
CDR3 protein: CASSLIPGDYEQYF
CDR3 DNA: TGTGCCAGCAGCTTAATCCCCGGGGACTACGAGCAGTACTTC

CDR3 length: 16
D gene: -
V gene: TRBV19
clone size: many
J gene: TRBJ2-6
CDR3 protein: CASRTGRISGANVLTF
CDR3 DNA: TGTGCCAGTAGGACAGGCCGAATCTCTGGGGCCAACGTCCTGACTTTC

CDR3 length: 14
D gene: -
V gene: TRBV12-3/TRBV12-4
clone size: -
J gene: TRBJ2-7
CDR3 protein: CASSLNGHMSQVNF
CDR3 DNA: TGTGCCAGCAGTCTTAACGGACATATGTCCCAAGTGAACTTC

CDR3 length: 15
D gene: -
V gene: TRBV4-1
clone size: many
J gene: TRBJ2-7
CDR3 protein: CASSPGPGELYEQYF
CDR3 DNA: TGCGCCAGCAGCCCCGGACCCGGGGAACTCTACGAGCAGTACTTC

CDR3 length: 16
D gene: TRBD1
V gene: TRBV5-6
clone size: few
J gene: TRBJ2-2
CDR3 protein: CASSLALTGWTGELFF
CDR3 DNA: TGTGCCAGCAGCTTGGCCCTGACAGGGTGGACCGGGGAGCTGTTTTTT

CDR3 length: 18
D gene: TRBD1
V gene: TRBV28
clone size: many
J gene: TRBJ1-6
CDR3 protein: CASISSTGRSSYNSPLHF
CDR3 DNA: TGTGCCAGCATTTCTTCGACAGGGCGAAGCTCCTATAATTCACCCCTCCACTTT

CDR3 length: 16
D gene: TRBD2
V gene: TRBV12-3/TRBV12-4
clone size: -
J gene: TRBJ2-1
CDR3 protein: CASILALAGHFNEQFF
CDR3 DNA: TGTGCCAGCATTTTAGCGCTAGCGGGTCATTTCAATGAGCAGTTCTTC

CDR3 length: 14
D gene: -
V gene: TRBV27
clone size: many
J gene: TRBJ1-6
CDR3 protein: CASGGQEGNSPLHF
CDR3 DNA: TGTGCCAGCGGGGGCCAGGAGGGCAATTCACCCCTCCACTTT

CDR3 length: 14
D gene: TRBD1
V gene: TRBV12-3/TRBV12-4
clone size: few
J gene: TRBJ2-2
CDR3 protein: CASSLGTGSVELFF
CDR3 DNA: TGTGCCAGCAGTTTAGGGACAGGGAGTGTGGAGTTGTTTTTT

CDR3 length: 15
D gene: -
V gene: TRBV6-5
clone size: many
J gene: TRBJ1-1
CDR3 protein: CASSYSTGSRTEAFF
CDR3 DNA: TGTGCCAGCAGTTACTCTACAGGGTCAAGGACTGAAGCTTTCTTT

CDR3 length: 16
D gene: -
V gene: TRBV20-1
clone size: many
J gene: TRBJ1-1
CDR3 protein: CSARGSSSTGNTEAFF
CDR3 DNA: TGCAGTGCTAGAGGCAGTAGTTCTACAGGGAACACTGAAGCTTTCTTT

CDR3 length: 11
D gene: -
V gene: TRBV20-1
clone size: many
J gene: TRBJ2-3
CDR3 protein: CSGRGVGRQYF
CDR3 DNA: TGCAGTGGAAGGGGTGTGGGCAGGCAGTATTTT

CDR3 length: 13
D gene: -
V gene: TRBV28
clone size: -
J gene: TRBJ1-1
CDR3 protein: CASKDKEVAEAFF
CDR3 DNA: TGTGCCAGCAAGGATAAGGAAGTTGCGGAAGCTTTCTTT

CDR3 length: 13
D gene: -
V gene: TRBV28
clone size: many
J gene: TRBJ2-5
CDR3 protein: CASKWDLQETQYF
CDR3 DNA: TGTGCCAGCAAGTGGGACCTACAAGAGACCCAGTACTTC

CDR3 length: 14
D gene: -
V gene: TRBV2
clone size: -
J gene: TRBJ1-2
CDR3 protein: CASRSGQREYGYTF
CDR3 DNA: TGTGCGAGCAGGTCCGGACAGAGGGAGTATGGCTACACCTTC

CDR3 length: 14
D gene: -
V gene: TRBV5-1
clone size: -
J gene: TRBJ2-2
CDR3 protein: CASSLGSNTGELFF
CDR3 DNA: TGCGCCAGCAGCTTGGGATCGAACACCGGGGAGCTGTTTTTT

CDR3 length: 14
D gene: TRBD1
V gene: TRBV24-1
clone size: many
J gene: TRBJ1-2
CDR3 protein: CATSDHGQDGGYTF
CDR3 DNA: TGTGCCACCAGTGACCACGGACAGGACGGTGGCTACACCTTC

CDR3 length: 13
D gene: -
V gene: TRBV24-1
clone size: many
J gene: TRBJ1-1
CDR3 protein: CATPTGMNTEAFF
CDR3 DNA: TGTGCCACCCCCACGGGAATGAACACTGAAGCTTTCTTT

CDR3 length: 14
D gene: -
V gene: TRBV6-1
clone size: medium-sized
J gene: TRBJ2-1
CDR3 protein: CASRRGREESEQFF
CDR3 DNA: TGTGCCAGCAGGAGGGGGCGGGAGGAGAGTGAGCAGTTCTTC

CDR3 length: 13
D gene: -
V gene: TRBV24-1
clone size: few
J gene: TRBJ2-1
CDR3 protein: CATIQEADNEQFF
CDR3 DNA: TGTGCCACCATACAAGAGGCTGACAATGAGCAGTTCTTC

CDR3 length: 14
D gene: -
V gene: TRBV28
clone size: -
J gene: TRBJ2-6
CDR3 protein: CATLLYFGANVLTF
CDR3 DNA: TGTGCCACCTTATTATACTTCGGGGCCAACGTCCTGACTTTC